This T cell receptor beta chain is from a study of early T cells in non-severe SARS-CoV-2 infection. Study-level background: Chains were not paired, and sequencing was done on bulk RNA from unsorted whole blood.

Losses at the gene ends were 4 bases for V and 6 bases for J; bases not matched to a gene: 3. The germline V gene encodes CDR1 SGHTA and CDR2 FQGTGA. CDR3 length: 14 residues. TCRdb called the 5' RACE reads again in MiXCR, with one record for every CDR3 protein. The sample contains over 50,000 distinct CDR3 sequences, roughly a tenth of which appear only once. Study outcomes and limitations: Clonotype matching in VDJdb favored anti-spike CD8 responses and did not capture private and CD4 specificities.

This clonotype was detected a few times. Its antigen is undetermined. This sequence originates from an adult who was a healthcare worker with PCR-confirmed SARS-CoV-2 infection or an uninfected control (not recorded which). The J gene is TRBJ1-6, the V gene TRBV7-3; 7 nucleotides agree with TRBD1. The sequenced material came from whole blood. CDR3 sequence: CASSYGTANSPLHF. The DNA of the CDR3 is TGTGCCAGCAGCTACGGGACAGCTAATTCACCCCTCCACTTT.